The 10 T cell receptor beta chains presented below share a single source sample, sequenced in a study of cytomegalovirus exposure and HLA in healthy donors. Primers: 60 Vbeta forward and 13 Jbeta reverse. The assay was immunoSEQ multiplex PCR, and TCRdb's table has in-frame clones only and misses some. The sample shows roughly 130,000 clones, over 60% of them seen only once. The source material was PBMCs. Receptors were obtained from a middle-aged woman in good health and CMV-seropositive.

The chain employs TRBV5-1 and TRBJ2-3; the match to TRBD1 covers 7 bases. J gave up 3 bases and V 4 bases, and 5 bases lay outside the gene matches. The germline V gene has CDR1 SGHRS and CDR2 YFSETQ. CDR3 size: 14 residues. CDR3 nucleotide sequence: TGCGCCAGCAGCGCCGGGACAGCGACAGATACGCAGTATTTT. It encodes CASSAGTATDTQYF.

The V call is TRBV6-5, the J call TRBJ1-1; 12 nucleotides align to TRBD1. This CDR3 is 15 amino acids long. Germline-derived CDR1 and CDR2 are MNHEY and SVGAGI. V shed 4 bases and J 10 bases; nucleotides not matched to a gene: 10. CDR3 amino acids: CASSSPGQGADVAFF. In DNA form, the CDR3 reads TGTGCCAGCAGTTCTCCGGGACAGGGGGCAGATGTAGCTTTCTTT.

The chain links TRBV18 to TRBJ2-3; 7 nucleotides line up with TRBD2. The CDR3 is 16 amino acids. Germline lookup yields CDR1 KGHSH and CDR2 LQKENI. V gave up 1 base and J gave up 5 bases; unmatched junction bases: 9. The CDR3 loop is CASSPRSGRTEDTQYF. CDR3 nucleotides: TGTGCCAGCTCACCACGTTCCGGGAGGACCGAAGATACGCAGTATTTT.

The V and J genes are TRBV7-9 and TRBJ1-1; no clear D. Germline loops: CDR1 SEHNR, CDR2 FQNEAQ (reference sequence). The CDR3 runs 15 residues. V lost 7 bases and J 3 bases, leaving 18 bases between the germline ends. CDR3 sequence (DNA): TGTGCCAGCACTCCGGGGATGGGAAGCGACACTGAAGCTTTCTTT. Translation gives CASTPGMGSDTEAFF.

This clone showed up just a few times. The CDR3 sequence: CASSHPRTGCPQETQYF. For the CDR3, the DNA is TGCGCCAGCAGTCACCCTCGGACAGGATGTCCCCAGGAGACCCAGTACTTC. The chain combines TRBV23-1 with TRBJ2-5; 7 nucleotides match TRBD1. TRBV23-1 is treated as an ORF (open reading frame) with a function not yet certain. This CDR3 has 17 amino acids. The trim removed 3 bases at V and 5 bases at J, leaving 15 bases unmatched.

The J gene is TRBJ2-1, the V gene TRBV10-3; TRBD2 is a possible D gene (6 bases). V lost 11 bases and J lost 7, with 18 bases in between. The CDR3 is 13 residues long. Germline V gene lookup returns CDR1 ENHRY and CDR2 SYGVKD. CDR3 coding DNA: TGTGCCGTAACGGAGACTAGAGGGAATGAGCAGTTCTTC. Translation gives CAVTETRGNEQFF.

The chain links TRBV11-2 to TRBJ2-7, with D possibly TRBD2 on 5 matching bases. This CDR3 has 14 amino acids. Trimming removed 4 bases at V and 6 bases at J, with 16 bases between. From germline, CDR1 is SGHAT and CDR2 FQNNGV. For the CDR3, the DNA is TGTGCCAGCAGCTCCATAGCTCCGGCGGGCGAGCAGTACTTC. It translates to CASSSIAPAGEQYF. Full variable domain (outside the CDR3, taken from reference TRBV11-2 and TRBJ2-7): EAGVAQSPRYKIIEKRQSVAFWCNPISGHATLYWYQQILGQGPKLLIQFQNNGVVDDSQLPKDRFSAERLKGVDSTLKIQPAKLEDSAVYLCASSSIAPAGEQYFGPGTRLTVT.

The chain carries TRBV29-1 and TRBJ2-1; 8 nucleotides line up with TRBD2. V gave up 8 bases and J gave up 3 bases; unmatched junction bases: 9. CDR1 and CDR2 from the germline V gene are SQVTM and ANQGSEA. The CDR3 has 14 residues. The CDR3 nucleotides read TGCAGCTCTTCAAGCGGGAGTGGCTACAATGAGCAGTTCTTC. Translating it yields CSSSSGSGYNEQFF.

This chain connects TRBV10-1 to TRBJ2-7; 9 bases map to TRBD2. Germline V lookup: CDR1 WNHNN, CDR2 SYGVQD (reference sequence). The CDR3 consists of 16 residues. V shed 0 bases and J 7 bases; nucleotides not matched to a gene: 10. In DNA form, the CDR3 reads TGCGCCAGCAGTGAGTCCCTGGCGGGAGGGCCAGGGGAGCAGTACTTC. It specifies CASSESLAGGPGEQYF.

The chain has TRBV28 and TRBJ2-3; D might be TRBD2 (5 bases). The V and J ends lost 7 bases and 1 base respectively, with 12 bases between them. Germline V gene lookup returns CDR1 MDHEN and CDR2 SYDVKM. The CDR3 runs 14 residues. The CDR3 loop reads CASTLGSGTDTQYF. The CDR3 nucleotides read TGTGCCAGCACCTTGGGTAGCGGCACAGATACGCAGTATTTT.